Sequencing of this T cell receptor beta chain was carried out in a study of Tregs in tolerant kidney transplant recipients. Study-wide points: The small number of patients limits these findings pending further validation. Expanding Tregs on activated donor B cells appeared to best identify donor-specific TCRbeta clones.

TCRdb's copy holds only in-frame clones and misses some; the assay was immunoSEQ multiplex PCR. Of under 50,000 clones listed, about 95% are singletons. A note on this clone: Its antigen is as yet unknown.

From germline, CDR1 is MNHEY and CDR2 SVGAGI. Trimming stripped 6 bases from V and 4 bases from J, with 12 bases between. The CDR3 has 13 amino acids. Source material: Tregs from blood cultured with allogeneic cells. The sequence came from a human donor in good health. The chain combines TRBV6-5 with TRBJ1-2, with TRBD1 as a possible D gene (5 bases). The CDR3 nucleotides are TGTGCCAGCAGCGGGGCGGGGATCTATGGCTACACCTTC. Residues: CASSGAGIYGYTF.